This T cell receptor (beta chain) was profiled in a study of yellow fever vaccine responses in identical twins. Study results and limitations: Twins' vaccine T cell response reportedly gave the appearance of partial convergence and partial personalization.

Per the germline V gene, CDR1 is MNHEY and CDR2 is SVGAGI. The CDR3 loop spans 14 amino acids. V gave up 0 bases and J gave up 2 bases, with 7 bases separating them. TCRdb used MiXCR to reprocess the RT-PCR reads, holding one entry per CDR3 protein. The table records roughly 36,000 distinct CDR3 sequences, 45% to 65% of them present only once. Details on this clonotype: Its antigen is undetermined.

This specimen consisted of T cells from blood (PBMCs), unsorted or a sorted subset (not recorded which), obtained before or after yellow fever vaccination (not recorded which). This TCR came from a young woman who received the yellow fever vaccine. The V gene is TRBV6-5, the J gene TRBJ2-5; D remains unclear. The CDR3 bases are TGTGCCAGCAGTTACTCGGACCGACAAGAGACCCAGTACTTC. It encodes CASSYSDRQETQYF.